This T cell receptor beta chain was documented in a study of blood T cell repertoires in COVID-19. On the study more broadly: Samples of COVID-19 (acute and convalescent) were obtained from the United States, Italy and Spain.

The V end lost 1 base, the J end lost 5 bases, and 11 bases lay between the germline ends. This CDR3 spans 14 amino acids. In germline, CDR1 is SGHTA, CDR2 FQGNSA. The repertoire was sequenced with immunoSEQ multiplex PCR; TCRdb's copy has only in-frame clones and lacks some. The table has 120,000 or so clones, roughly 87% seen once. The sequence came from a human donor in a cohort sampled during active COVID-19. Sequenced input: peripheral blood. This chain links TRBV7-2 with TRBJ1-1; possibly TRBD1 for D (6 bases). The CDR3, as DNA: TGTGCCAGCAGCTTAGGGGGGCCTATAACTGAAGCTTTCTTT. It yields the protein CASSLGGPITEAFF.